This record covers a single T cell receptor beta chain. Per the authors' pipeline: Amplification with reference gene primers provided the estimates of nucleated cell counts. Measured with immunoSEQ multiplex PCR; TCRdb has only the in-frame clones, and not every one. V and J calls and clone size are as listed in that table; D and trimming were resolved from the DNA. The sample records approximately 190,000 clones, 80% being singletons. The CDR3 totals 14 residues. CDR1 is LNHDA and CDR2 is SQIVND in the germline V gene (reference sequence). Germline trimming cut 0 bases from V and 4 bases from J; bases unmatched to any gene: 0. The entry originates in a study of blood T cell repertoires in COVID-19. On the study more broadly: Nucleic acid was either cDNA or gDNA, and it came from T cells, B-cell-depleted T cells, or PBMCs.

This TCR was sampled from a man aged 55 to 70 with acute or convalescent COVID-19. The J gene is TRBJ1-5, the V gene TRBV19; 7 nucleotides align to TRBD1. The sequenced sample consisted of peripheral blood. CDR3 sequence: CASSIDRGNQPQHF. CDR3 nucleotide sequence: TGTGCCAGTAGTATAGACAGGGGGAATCAGCCCCAGCATTTT.